This passage covers 23 T cell receptor beta chains from one sample sequenced in a study of T cell clonotyping in hematopoietic cell transplantation. The protocol was immunoSEQ multiplex PCR, while the TCRdb copy is restricted to in-frame clones and leaves out a portion. Among about 3,500 clones listed, just over 70% were seen once. Sample: peripheral blood mononuclear cells, taken 30 days after allogeneic stem cell transplant. These receptors originate from a male patient in his thirties or forties who had an allogeneic stem cell transplant from an unrelated donor, so the T cells may come from the graft donor. Some clones in this sample may be carry-over from other donors' samples.

This clone was found a few times. This chain uses TRBV6-5 with TRBJ2-2, with 8 bases lining up with TRBD1. The ends lost 2 bases at V and 1 base at J; junction bases unmatched: 3. The CDR3 has 16 amino acids. Per the germline V gene, CDR1 is MNHEY and CDR2 is SVGAGI. DNA of the CDR3: TGTGCCAGCAGTTACCCCGGACAGGGGAACACCGGGGAGCTGTTTTTT. Translating it yields CASSYPGQGNTGELFF.

The gene calls are TRBV28 and TRBJ1-6; D perhaps matches TRBD1 (5 bases). Germline V gene data show CDR1 as MDHEN and CDR2 as SYDVKM. Trimming left V 3 bases short and J 11 bases short, with 11 bases between. The CDR3 runs 13 residues. The CDR3 nucleotides are TGTGCCAGCAGTTTCCTGGGGGACCCACCCCTCCACTTT. Protein sequence: CASSFLGDPPLHF.

The chain couples TRBV19 to TRBJ1-2, with D perhaps matching TRBD1 (6 bases). The CDR3 has 15 residues. Germline CDR1 is LNHDA and CDR2 is SQIVND (reference sequence). Trimming took off 7 bases at V and 1 base at J, with 16 bases between the two ends. DNA of the CDR3: TGTGCCAGTAAAATAGGACAGACCTTTAACTATGGCTACACCTTC. Translation gives CASKIGQTFNYGYTF.

The rearrangement links TRBV9 to TRBJ1-2; D is uncertain. Between the trimmed V and J ends, which lost 3 bases and 4 bases, there was a span of 16 bases. Germline V gene lookup returns CDR1 SGDLS and CDR2 YYNGEE. CDR3 size: 15 residues. CDR3 sequence (DNA): TGTGCCAGCAGCGCCTCCGCCTCCCCTATCTATGGCTACACCTTC. Protein product: CASSASASPIYGYTF.

This clone was counted only a few times. This chain uses TRBV19 with TRBJ1-1; D is possibly TRBD1 (6 bases). This CDR3 is built from 14 residues. With 5 bases removed from V and 8 bases from J, the gap between germline ends came to 18 bases. CDR1 is LNHDA, CDR2 SQIVND, per germline (reference sequence). CDR3 nucleotide sequence: TGTGCCAGTAGTGTCCGAACAGGGATCCCGGAAGCTTTCTTT. Translated: CASSVRTGIPEAFF.

About this clone itself: Relative to the germline gene, one junction end is altered; a read error may explain this. V gene TRBV27 combines with J gene TRBJ2-7; D is unresolved. CDR3 length: 11 amino acids. The germline V gene encodes CDR1 MNHEY and CDR2 SMNVEV (reference sequence). Here the CDR3 reads CASSLVSLWDF. CDR3 coding DNA: TGTGCCAGCAGTTTAGTCAGTTTGTGGGACTTC.

The chain carries TRBV28 and TRBJ1-2; a possible D gene is TRBD1 (5 bases). Germline loops: CDR1 MDHEN, CDR2 SYDVKM. The CDR3 is 15 amino acids. The ends were cut back, 3 bases at V and 8 bases at J, with 19 bases in the middle. CDR3 bases: TGTGCCAGCAGTTTTCGGGTCGAAGGGGCTGGAGGCTACACCTTC. Its protein product is CASSFRVEGAGGYTF.

This clone was detected only once. This chain joins TRBV7-2 and TRBJ1-4, with no clear D. Germline CDR1 and CDR2: SGHTA and FQGNSA. V was cut by 4 bases and J by 8 bases, with 11 bases left in between. There are 13 residues in the CDR3. CDR3 coding DNA: TGTGCCAGCAGCTCCGGACCGAGCGAAAAACTGTTTTTT. Encoded protein: CASSSGPSEKLFF.

The chain has TRBV19 and TRBJ1-2; 7 nucleotides match TRBD1. Per germline, CDR1 LNHDA and CDR2 SQIVND (reference sequence). The length of the CDR3 is 14 residues. V shed 6 bases, J shed 2 bases, and the junction held 6 bases outside the gene matches. CDR3 nucleotide sequence: TGTGCCAGTAGCCCGACAGGGAGAAACTATGGCTACACCTTC. As protein: CASSPTGRNYGYTF.

The chain has TRBV18 and TRBJ2-7, with D perhaps matching TRBD1 (6 bases). This CDR3 has 14 amino acids. With 3 bases removed from V and 3 bases from J, the gap between germline ends came to 12 bases. Germline V gene data show CDR1 as KGHSH and CDR2 as LQKENI. CDR3 bases: TGTGCCAGCTCACCGGACAGTCGGCACTACGAGCAGTACTTC. Translating it yields CASSPDSRHYEQYF.

This clone turned up a few times. The CDR3 loop reads CASSPQGGNDGYTF. DNA of the CDR3: TGTGCCAGCAGCCCACAGGGGGGGAATGATGGCTACACCTTC. The rearrangement links TRBV6-5 to TRBJ1-2; 8 bases agree with TRBD1. V lost 6 bases to trimming and J lost 6 bases; unmatched junction nucleotides: 9. CDR3 size: 14 residues. The germline V gene encodes CDR1 MNHEY and CDR2 SVGAGI.

The V gene is TRBV30, the J gene TRBJ1-4, with D hard to call. Germline CDR1 is GTSNPN and CDR2 is SVGIG (reference sequence). V was cut by 4 bases and J by 10 bases, with 13 bases left in between. The CDR3 spans 12 residues. The CDR3 DNA reads as TGTGCCTGGACTCGGACGGCGGCAAAACTGTTTTTT. Protein: CAWTRTAAKLFF.

The chain has TRBV7-9 and TRBJ1-6; D call uncertain. The V gene's germline CDR1 is SEHNR and CDR2 FQNEAQ (reference sequence). Deletions cut 2 bases from V and 10 bases from J, with 6 bases between. The CDR3 is made up of 12 amino acids. Here the CDR3 reads CASSLLSSPLHF. The CDR3 DNA reads TGTGCCAGCAGCTTACTGAGCTCACCCCTCCACTTT.

The J gene is TRBJ2-3, the V gene TRBV18; no firm D call. CDR3 length: 10 amino acids. Germline lookup yields CDR1 KGHSH and CDR2 LQKENI. The ends were cut back, 9 bases at V and 4 bases at J, with 5 bases in the middle. CDR3 region: CASSADTQYF. CDR3 nucleotides: TGTGCCAGTTCCGCAGATACGCAGTATTTT.

The rearrangement links TRBV7-8 to TRBJ2-3, with D perhaps TRBD2 (6 bases). Trimming removed 5 bases at V and 1 base at J, with 13 bases between. CDR3 length: 15 amino acids. Germline V gene data show CDR1 as SGHVS and CDR2 as FQNEAQ. The CDR3 sequence: CASSPGVIGTDTQYF. For the CDR3, the DNA is TGTGCCAGCAGCCCGGGGGTTATCGGCACAGATACGCAGTATTTT.

This chain links TRBV29-1 with TRBJ2-7; 10 nucleotides line up with TRBD1. CDR1 SQVTM and CDR2 ANQGSEA come from the germline V gene. The CDR3 spans 16 residues. V lost 5 bases and J lost 0; bases outside the gene matches: 10. The CDR3 loop reads CSVPGGGQGNSYEQYF. The DNA for the CDR3 is TGCAGCGTTCCTGGCGGGGGACAGGGGAACTCCTACGAGCAGTACTTC.

The chain combines TRBV5-1 with TRBJ2-7; possibly TRBD2 for D (6 bases). The CDR3 spans 17 residues. V lost 3 bases, J lost 6 bases, and 25 bases lay in between. Germline lookup yields CDR1 SGHRS and CDR2 YFSETQ. DNA of the CDR3: TGCGCCAGCAGCTCCCCCTCCGCGGGGCCCGCCCTCCGCGAGCAGTACTTC. This sequence encodes CASSSPSAGPALREQYF.

The chain's CDR3 is CASSPGQGRQDTQYF. The CDR3 nucleotides read TGTGCCAGCAGCCCGGGACAGGGGAGGCAAGATACGCAGTATTTT. The rearrangement uses TRBV9 and TRBJ2-3, with 10 bases lining up with TRBD1. V dropped 4 bases and J dropped 5; count of bases not matched to a gene: 7. In germline, CDR1 is SGDLS, CDR2 YYNGEE. The CDR3 sequence is 15 residues long.

The genes are TRBV7-6 and TRBJ2-6, with 7 bases matching TRBD1. CDR3 size: 18 residues. V shed 5 bases, J shed 4 bases, and the junction held 14 bases outside the gene matches. Germline CDR1 and CDR2: SGHVS and FNYEAQ. CDR3 sequence reads: CASSLRQGLPSGANVLTF. The CDR3 coding sequence is TGTGCCAGCAGCCTTCGACAGGGTCTCCCCTCGGGGGCCAACGTCCTGACTTTC.

This clone was seen only a few times. The chain carries TRBV4-1 and TRBJ1-1, with a possible D match to TRBD1 (5 bases). The CDR3 contains 15 residues. CDR1 MGHRA and CDR2 YSYEKL come from the germline V gene. The V gene lost 5 bases and the J gene lost 1 base, with 14 bases spanning the gap. The CDR3 DNA follows: TGCGCCAGCAGCTCGAGAACAGGATCGAACACTGAAGCTTTCTTT. This translates into CASSSRTGSNTEAFF.

This chain uses TRBV6-5 with TRBJ2-7; no definite D call. Germline values: CDR1 MNHEY, CDR2 SVGAGI. The CDR3 has 12 residues. V gave up 7 bases and J gave up 3 bases, with 10 bases separating them. The CDR3: CASTRNHYEQYF. CDR3 bases: TGTGCCAGCACCCGAAATCACTACGAGCAGTACTTC.

This clone was seen just once. The chain employs TRBV28 and TRBJ2-1, with 7 bases matching TRBD1. V gave up 6 bases and J gave up 0 bases; unmatched junction bases: 5. Germline CDR1 is MDHEN and CDR2 is SYDVKM. The CDR3 runs to 15 residues. For the CDR3, the DNA is TGTGCCAGCAGCCCCTCAGGGGGCTCCTACAATGAGCAGTTCTTC. Protein product: CASSPSGGSYNEQFF. Filled out from reference TRBV28 and TRBJ2-1, the complete variable domain reads DVKVTQSSRYLVKRTGEKVFLECVQDMDHENMFWYRQDPGLGLRLIYFSYDVKMKEKGDIPEGYSVSREKKERFSLILESASTNQTSMYLCASSPSGGSYNEQFFGPGTRLTVL.

The count of this clone is one. The chain combines TRBV9 with TRBJ1-6; 8 bases agree with TRBD1. Germline lookup yields CDR1 SGDLS and CDR2 YYNGEE. The length of the CDR3 is 15 residues. V was clipped by 4 bases and J by 7 bases; unmatched bases: 7. The CDR3 DNA reads as TGTGCCAGCAGCACCCGACAGGGGAGGAATTCACCCCTCCACTTT. Encoded protein: CASSTRQGRNSPLHF.